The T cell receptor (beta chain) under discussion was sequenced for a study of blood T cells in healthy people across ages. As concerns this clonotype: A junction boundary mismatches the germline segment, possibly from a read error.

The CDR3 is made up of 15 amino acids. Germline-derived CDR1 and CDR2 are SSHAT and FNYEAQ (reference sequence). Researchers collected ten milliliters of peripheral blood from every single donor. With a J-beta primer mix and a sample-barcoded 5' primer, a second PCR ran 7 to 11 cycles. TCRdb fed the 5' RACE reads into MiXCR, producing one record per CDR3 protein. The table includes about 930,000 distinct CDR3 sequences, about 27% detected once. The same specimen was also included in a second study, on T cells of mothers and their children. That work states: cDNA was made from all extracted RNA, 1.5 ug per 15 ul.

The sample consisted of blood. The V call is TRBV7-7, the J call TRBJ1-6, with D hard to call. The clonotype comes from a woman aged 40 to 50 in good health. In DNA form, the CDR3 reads TGTGCTAGCAGCCTAGACACTTCGAGAAATTCACCCCTCCACTTT. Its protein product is CASSLDTSRNSPLHF.